The rows below give T cell receptor beta chains drawn from one sample of a study of CD8+CD57+ T cells in acquired aplastic anemia. TCRdb re-derived calls from the reads in MiXCR, one entry per CDR3 protein. Of about half a million distinct CDR3 sequences detected, under 40% appear once; the ten largest clones hold under 0.95%. Sequencing was done on a sample of sorted CD4+, CD8+, or CD8+CD57+ T cells (not recorded which) from PBMCs. The source is a human donor with aplastic anemia. Each CDR3 is given with its conserved first and last residue. D genes are given only for firm matches. Clone size appears in some rows only: once, few, many, or a class for an expanded clone.

clone_size | j_call | v_call | d_call | cdr3_nt | cdr3_aa
NA | TRBJ2-7 | TRBV25-1 | NA | TGTGCCAGCAGTGAATATAGGACTCCCTATAGCTACGAGCAGTACTTC | CASSEYRTPYSYEQYF
many | TRBJ1-2 | TRBV7-9 | NA | TGTGCCAGCAGCATATATGGCTACACCTTC | CASSIYGYTF
few | TRBJ1-6 | TRBV19 | NA | TGTGCCAGTAGTATTGGTGGGAACTCACCCCTCCACTTT | CASSIGGNSPLHF
NA | TRBJ2-7 | TRBV25-1 | NA | TGTGCCAGCTGGCGGGACGGGGTCCCCTACGAGCAGTACTTC | CASWRDGVPYEQYF
many | TRBJ2-7 | TRBV20-1 | TRBD1 | TGCAGTGCTAGGCAAGGACAGGGACCCTACGAGCAGTACTTC | CSARQGQGPYEQYF
NA | TRBJ2-5 | TRBV30 | TRBD1 | TGTGCCTGGAGTGTAGGGACAGGGCCCCAAGAGACCCAGTACTTC | CAWSVGTGPQETQYF
few | TRBJ2-2 | TRBV20-1 | NA | TGCAGTGCTGAAAATACCGACCCAATCACCGGGGAGCTGTTTTTT | CSAENTDPITGELFF
NA | TRBJ2-1 | TRBV20-1 | NA | TGCAGTGCTACGGTACCAGGGGCCTACAATGAGCAGTTCTTC | CSATVPGAYNEQFF
many | TRBJ2-2 | TRBV10-3 | NA | TGTGCCATCAGTGAGTCCTACGCCGGGGAGCTGTTTTTT | CAISESYAGELFF
NA | TRBJ2-7 | TRBV2 | TRBD1 | TGTGCCAGCTCACCATGGGACAGCTACGAGCAGTACTTC | CASSPWDSYEQYF
NA | TRBJ2-1 | TRBV20-1 | NA | TGCAGTGCTAGAGATGGGCGGGCCTTCTCCTACAATGAGCAGTTCTTC | CSARDGRAFSYNEQFF
NA | TRBJ2-3 | TRBV15 | NA | TGTGTCACTAGCAGGACCACAGATACGCAGTATTTT | CVTSRTTDTQYF
many | TRBJ2-1 | TRBV2 | NA | TGTGCCAGCAGTGTCGACCCCGCCCTTAAGTTCTTC | CASSVDPALKFF
many | TRBJ2-3 | TRBV19 | NA | TGTGCCAGTAGTGACATACCGGCAAGGGAAGATACGCAGTATTTT | CASSDIPAREDTQYF
NA | TRBJ2-7 | TRBV10-3 | TRBD1 | TGTGCCATCAGGGGACCTGGGACAGGTTACTCCTACGAGCAGTACTTC | CAIRGPGTGYSYEQYF
NA | TRBJ2-7 | TRBV6-1 | NA | TGTGCCAGCAGTGAGGGGATACGCTACGAGCAGTACTTC | CASSEGIRYEQYF
NA | TRBJ2-3 | TRBV7-6 | TRBD2 | TGTGCCAGCAGCGTGGGGGGTAGCGGGGGCACAGATACGCAGTATTTT | CASSVGGSGGTDTQYF
many | TRBJ1-5 | TRBV16 | TRBD1 | TGTGCCAGCAGCCAATCCGAGGGGGCACTCAATCAGCCCCAGCATTTT | CASSQSEGALNQPQHF
NA | TRBJ1-6 | TRBV25-1 | NA | TGTGCCAGCAGCTTAAGGTTAAGTAATTCACCCCTCCACTTT | CASSLRLSNSPLHF
few | TRBJ1-2 | TRBV15 | NA | TGTGCCACCAGCCCCACGGGAGGCTATGGCTACACCTTC | CATSPTGGYGYTF
many | TRBJ1-1 | TRBV24-1 | NA | TGTGCCACCAGTGATAGGGTGAACACTGAAGCTTTCTTT | CATSDRVNTEAFF
NA | TRBJ2-7 | TRBV27 | TRBD1 | TGTGCCAGCAGTATACAGGGGCTACCCTTGTCCGAGCAGTACTTC | CASSIQGLPLSEQYF
NA | TRBJ1-1 | TRBV12-3/TRBV12-4 | NA | TGTGCCAGCAGTTTTCATTTGGGGAACACTGAAGCTTTCTTT | CASSFHLGNTEAFF
NA | TRBJ1-1 | TRBV10-3 | TRBD1 | TGTGCCATCAGTTCCGACAGGGGTGAAGCTTTCTTT | CAISSDRGEAFF
few | TRBJ2-2 | TRBV10-3 | NA | TGTGCCAGCCTTACCCCCGGGAACACCGGGGAGCTGTTTTTT | CASLTPGNTGELFF
many | TRBJ1-1 | TRBV5-1 | NA | TGCGCCAGCGCTTTACGCGGGGGCACTGAAGCTTTCTTT | CASALRGGTEAFF
NA | TRBJ2-1 | TRBV14 | TRBD2 | TGTGCCAGCAGCCAAGATTCATCGACTAGCGGGAAAGTCTACAATGAGCAGTTCTTC | CASSQDSSTSGKVYNEQFF
NA | TRBJ1-1 | TRBV19 | NA | TGTGCCAGTAATTTCTTGGACACTGAAGCTTTCTTT | CASNFLDTEAFF
few | TRBJ2-7 | TRBV4-3 | NA | TGCGCCAGCAGCCAAGGGACAGCTAACTACGAGCAGTACTTC | CASSQGTANYEQYF
few | TRBJ1-1 | TRBV7-2 | NA | TGTGCCAGCAGCTTAGATTTGGACACTGAAGCTTTCTTT | CASSLDLDTEAFF
NA | TRBJ1-6 | TRBV12-3/TRBV12-4 | NA | TGTGCCAGCAGTTTAGGTTCTTCAGGTTCACCCCTCCACTTT | CASSLGSSGSPLHF
few | TRBJ2-2 | TRBV7-9 | TRBD1 | TGTGCCAGCAGCCTCGACAGGGGATTCACCGGGGAGCTGTTTTTT | CASSLDRGFTGELFF
NA | TRBJ1-1 | TRBV25-1 | TRBD1 | TGTGCCAGCAGCATACGGACAGGGACGAACACTGAAGCTTTCTTT | CASSIRTGTNTEAFF
NA | TRBJ2-3 | TRBV9 | TRBD2 | TGTGCCAGCAGCGGAGTAGCGGGGGGTCTCACAGATACGCAGTATTTT | CASSGVAGGLTDTQYF
NA | TRBJ2-5 | TRBV7-2 | TRBD2 | TGTGCCAGCAGCTTACAACCTTCGGGGGGACAAGAGACCCAGTACTTC | CASSLQPSGGQETQYF
many | TRBJ2-1 | TRBV29-1 | NA | TGCAGCACCTCATGGGGCTTGGACAATGAGCAGTTCTTC | CSTSWGLDNEQFF
NA | TRBJ1-2 | TRBV10-2 | NA | TGCGCCAGCAGTGAGTGGGGGGGCGCCGACTATGGCTACACCTTC | CASSEWGGADYGYTF
NA | TRBJ1-6 | TRBV20-1 | NA | TGCAGTGCTACTAAGGACGGCTCCTATAATTCACCCCTCCACTTT | CSATKDGSYNSPLHF
few | TRBJ2-5 | TRBV20-1 | TRBD2 | TGCAGTGCTAGTTTAGCGGGGGGGATCGTTGTCCGAGAGACCCAGTACTTC | CSASLAGGIVVRETQYF